These 14 T cell receptor beta chains were all obtained from the same sample, sequenced in a study of T-cell memory formation after mild COVID-19. From the 5' RACE reads, TCRdb called clonotypes with MiXCR, one entry per CDR3 protein. The sample has around 260,000 distinct CDR3 sequences; roughly 16% are singletons. Sequencing was performed on PBMCs or a T cell subset sorted from them (not recorded which). The receptors here all came from a man between 18 and 29 years old who had mild COVID-19 (a few samples of this study predate the infection). Cell type and time point are not known.

The chain is built from TRBV5-6 and TRBJ1-2; D not resolved. Trimming removed 2 bases at V and 1 base at J, with 9 bases between. Germline V CDR1 and CDR2: SGHDT, YYEEEE. The CDR3 is 14 residues long. The CDR3 loop reads CASSFLADNYGYTF. In DNA form, the CDR3 reads TGTGCCAGCAGCTTCCTGGCTGATAACTATGGCTACACCTTC.

This clonotype was seen a few times. The gene calls are TRBV28 and TRBJ2-1; no clear D. CDR3 length: 14 amino acids. V was trimmed by 1 base and J by 4 bases, leaving 8 bases between them. Germline V lookup: CDR1 MDHEN, CDR2 SYDVKM. This CDR3 reads CASSLSAQYNEQFF. The CDR3 DNA is TGTGCCAGCAGTTTATCGGCGCAGTACAATGAGCAGTTCTTC.

This chain connects TRBV7-2 to TRBJ2-5; D may be TRBD2 (6 bases). Germline values: CDR1 SGHTA, CDR2 FQGNSA. The CDR3 runs 14 residues. V was shortened by 6 bases and J by 2 bases, with 13 bases between the two germline ends. The CDR3, as DNA: TGTGCCAGCAGGCGCGGGGCTGTACAAGAGACCCAGTACTTC. Its translation is CASRRGAVQETQYF.

V is TRBV4-3 and J is TRBJ2-5; 8 bases line up with TRBD1. The CDR3 has 14 amino acids. Germline assignment: CDR1 LGHNA and CDR2 YSLEER. V lost 4 bases to trimming and J lost 5 bases; unmatched junction nucleotides: 6. CDR3 sequence reads: CASSRQGAGETQYF. CDR3 bases: TGCGCCAGCAGCCGTCAGGGGGCGGGGGAGACCCAGTACTTC.

The chain recombines TRBV10-3 with TRBJ2-1; no definite D call. The germline V gene has CDR1 ENHRY and CDR2 SYGVKD. V gave up 4 bases and J gave up 7 bases, with 11 bases separating them. CDR3 length: 13 amino acids. Here the CDR3 DNA reads TGTGCCATCAGTGTTCATCCGAAAAATGAGCAGTTCTTC. Its protein is CAISVHPKNEQFF.

The sample holds a few counts of this clonotype. The CDR3 DNA reads as TGTGCCAGCAGGCCCCATCCCGGGGCTGAAAAACTGTTTTTT. It encodes CASRPHPGAEKLFF. The chain couples TRBV2 to TRBJ1-4; maybe TRBD1 (5 bases). Trimming shortened V by 6 bases and J by 7 bases, and 15 bases separated the two germline ends. The germline gives CDR1 SNHLY, CDR2 FYNNEI. CDR3 size: 14 residues.

V usage is TRBV6-1 and J usage is TRBJ1-2, with TRBD1 as a possible D gene (6 bases). The germline gives CDR1 MNHNS, CDR2 SASEGT. Deletions cut 2 bases from V and 5 bases from J, with 12 bases between. CDR3 size: 14 residues. CDR3 DNA: TGTGCCAGCAGTGAATCGGGGGCTCGGTATGGCTACACCTTC. This sequence encodes CASSESGARYGYTF.

The chain couples TRBV6-5 to TRBJ2-3, with D perhaps given as TRBD1 or TRBD2 (6 bases each). Germline CDR1 is MNHEY and CDR2 is SVGAGI. This CDR3 is 13 amino acids long. V was pared by 4 bases and J by 6 bases, with 11 bases between. The CDR3 reads CASSFLGGDTQYF. The DNA for the CDR3 is TGTGCCAGCAGTTTTTTGGGGGGCGATACGCAGTATTTT.

Here the CDR3 DNA reads TGTGCCAGCAGTGAAGTCCCGTGGGGGACGCGAAACTACGAGCAGTACGTC. This sequence encodes CASSEVPWGTRNYEQYV. The chain couples TRBV2 to TRBJ2-7; D may match TRBD1 or TRBD2 (5 bases each). V was trimmed by 1 base and J by 3 bases, leaving 19 bases between them. The germline CDR1 and CDR2 sequences are SNHLY and FYNNEI. The CDR3 is 17 residues long.

The V gene is TRBV4-1, the J gene TRBJ2-3, with 9 bases identical to TRBD2. The CDR3 extends over 14 amino acids. Unmatched junction bases numbered 4, after V lost 0 bases and J lost 9 bases. Germline lookup yields CDR1 MGHRA and CDR2 YSYEKL. As DNA, the CDR3 is TGCGCCAGCAGCCAAGATAGCGGGGGAAAGACGCAGTATTTT. It yields the protein CASSQDSGGKTQYF.

The sample holds many counts of this clonotype. The J gene is TRBJ2-7, the V gene TRBV6-2 or TRBV6-3; a possible D gene is TRBD1 (6 bases). Germline values: CDR1 MNHEY, CDR2 SVGEGT. Between the trimmed V and J ends, which lost 5 bases and 3 bases, there was a span of 14 bases. This CDR3 is 14 amino acids long. CDR3 sequence reads: CASSTLTGFYEQYF. The CDR3 coding sequence is TGTGCCAGCAGTACGCTCACAGGGTTCTACGAGCAGTACTTC.

This sequence joins TRBV12-3 or TRBV12-4 and TRBJ1-5; the D gene is possibly TRBD1 (5 bases). CDR3 length: 14 residues. The V gene lost 4 bases and the J gene lost 4 bases, with 11 bases spanning the gap. Here the CDR3 reads CASSYSGRNQPQHF. The CDR3 DNA sequence: TGTGCCAGCAGTTACTCAGGGCGAAATCAGCCCCAGCATTTT.

This clonotype was counted a few times. The chain combines TRBV7-3 with TRBJ2-1, with D possibly matching TRBD1 (5 bases). The CDR3 is made up of 12 amino acids. V was clipped by 5 bases and J by 5 bases, with 7 bases between them. CDR1 and CDR2 (germline): SGHTA, FQGTGA. CDR3 in amino acids: CASSQQDNEQFF. The CDR3, as DNA: TGTGCCAGCAGCCAACAGGACAATGAGCAGTTCTTC.

This clonotype appeared many times. This chain connects TRBV7-8 to TRBJ1-2; D call uncertain. This CDR3 contains 12 residues. Trimming cost V 5 bases and J 2 bases, with 6 bases left between them. Germline V gene data show CDR1 as SGHVS and CDR2 as FQNEAQ. CDR3: CASSGQNYGYTF. Here the CDR3 DNA reads TGTGCCAGCAGCGGGCAGAACTATGGCTACACCTTC. The full variable domain, with the rest looked up from reference TRBV7-8 and TRBJ1-2, is GAGVSQSPRYKVAKRGQDVALRCDPISGHVSLFWYQQALGQGPEFLTYFQNEAQLDKSGLPSDRFFAERPEGSVSTLKIQRTQQEDSAVYLCASSGQNYGYTFGSGTRLTVV.